This T cell receptor (beta chain) came from a study of T cell responses to AZD1222 COVID-19 vaccine. Assay: immunoSEQ multiplex PCR; the TCRdb copy retains only in-frame clones and omits some. The profile shows fewer than 110,000 clones, around 90% of them singletons. This specimen was peripheral blood, taken on day 0 of AZD1222 vaccination. The source is an adult in good health.

The CDR3 protein is CSVGTGGYNEQFF. The CDR3 DNA follows: TGCAGCGTGGGGACAGGGGGATACAATGAGCAGTTCTTC. The chain joins TRBV29-1 to TRBJ2-1, with 11 bases matching TRBD1. V was clipped by 6 bases and J by 4 bases; unmatched bases: 2. The CDR3 totals 13 residues. The germline V gene has CDR1 SQVTM and CDR2 ANQGSEA.